The source of this T cell receptor (beta chain) is a study of Ad26.COV2.S vaccination and SARS-CoV-2 variants. Treatment given: around 19 received Ad26.COV2.S at low or high dose, single or two shots; 5 received placebo; per-sample allocation not given. Material that was analyzed had been drawn on day 63 after the first vaccine or placebo injection. Clones were sequenced by immunoSEQ multiplex PCR, and TCRdb holds only the in-frame ones, with some missing. The data contain 300,000 to 350,000 clones, about nine tenths of them singletons. There are 14 residues in the CDR3. Germline lookup yields CDR1 SGHVS and CDR2 FQNEAQ. V was pared by 2 bases and J by 0 bases, with 5 bases between.

This chain connects TRBV7-8 to TRBJ1-3; no clear D. The TCR comes from a person aged 18-60 years who received the Ad26.COV2.S COVID-19 vaccine or a placebo. Here the sequenced sample was peripheral blood, taken in a trial of Ad26.COV2.S vaccine versus placebo. The CDR3 coding sequence is TGTGCCAGCAGCTTACAGCTCTCTGGAAACACCATATATTTT. Its translation: CASSLQLSGNTIYF.